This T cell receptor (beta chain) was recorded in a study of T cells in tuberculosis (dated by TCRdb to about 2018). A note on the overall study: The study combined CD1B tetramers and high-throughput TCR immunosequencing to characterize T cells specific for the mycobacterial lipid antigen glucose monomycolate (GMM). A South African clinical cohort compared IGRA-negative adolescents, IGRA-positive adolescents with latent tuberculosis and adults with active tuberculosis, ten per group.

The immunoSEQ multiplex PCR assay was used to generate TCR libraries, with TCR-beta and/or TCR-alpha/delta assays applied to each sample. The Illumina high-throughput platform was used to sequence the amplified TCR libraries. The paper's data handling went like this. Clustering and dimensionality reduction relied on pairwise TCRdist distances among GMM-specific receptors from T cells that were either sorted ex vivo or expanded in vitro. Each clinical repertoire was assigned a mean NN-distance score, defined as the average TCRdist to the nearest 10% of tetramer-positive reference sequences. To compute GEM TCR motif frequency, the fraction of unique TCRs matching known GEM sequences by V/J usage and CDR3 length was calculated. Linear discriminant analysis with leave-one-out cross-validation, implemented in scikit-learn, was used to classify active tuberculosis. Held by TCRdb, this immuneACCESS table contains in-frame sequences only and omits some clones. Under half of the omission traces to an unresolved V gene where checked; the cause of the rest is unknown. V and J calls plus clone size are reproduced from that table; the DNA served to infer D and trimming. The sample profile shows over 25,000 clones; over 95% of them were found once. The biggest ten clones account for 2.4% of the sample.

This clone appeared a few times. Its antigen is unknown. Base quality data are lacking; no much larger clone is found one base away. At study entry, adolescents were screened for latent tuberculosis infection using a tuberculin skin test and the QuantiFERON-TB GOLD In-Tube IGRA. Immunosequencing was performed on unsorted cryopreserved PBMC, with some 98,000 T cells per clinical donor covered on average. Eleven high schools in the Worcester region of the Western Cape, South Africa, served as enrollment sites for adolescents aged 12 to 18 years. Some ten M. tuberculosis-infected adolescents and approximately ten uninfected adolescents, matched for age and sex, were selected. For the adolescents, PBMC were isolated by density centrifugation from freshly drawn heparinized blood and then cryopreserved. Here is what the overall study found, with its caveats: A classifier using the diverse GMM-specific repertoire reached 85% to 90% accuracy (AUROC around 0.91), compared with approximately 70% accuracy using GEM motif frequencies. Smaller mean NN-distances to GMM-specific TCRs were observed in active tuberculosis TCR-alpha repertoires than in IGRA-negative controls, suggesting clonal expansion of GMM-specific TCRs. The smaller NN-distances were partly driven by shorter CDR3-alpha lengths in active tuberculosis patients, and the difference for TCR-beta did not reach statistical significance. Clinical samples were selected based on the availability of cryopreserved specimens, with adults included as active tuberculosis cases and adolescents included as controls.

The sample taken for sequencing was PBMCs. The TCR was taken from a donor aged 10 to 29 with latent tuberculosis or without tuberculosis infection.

The CDR3 region: CASSVGTGRSNEQFF. The nucleotide sequence reads as follows: TGTGCCAGCAGTGTCGGGACAGGGCGGAGCAATGAGCAGTTCTTC. This receptor chain uses TRBV6-1 and TRBJ2-1; TRBD1 agrees with 9 junctional bases. From a lookup of the germline V gene, CDR1 and CDR2 are MNHNS and SASEGT. The germline V end is reduced by 4 bases and the J end by 6 bases; junction bases left unmatched: 7. Inclusive of the bounding cysteine and phenylalanine, the CDR3 is 15 residues long. Here the CDR3 DNA is all that survives: 45 bases in frame from base 1.